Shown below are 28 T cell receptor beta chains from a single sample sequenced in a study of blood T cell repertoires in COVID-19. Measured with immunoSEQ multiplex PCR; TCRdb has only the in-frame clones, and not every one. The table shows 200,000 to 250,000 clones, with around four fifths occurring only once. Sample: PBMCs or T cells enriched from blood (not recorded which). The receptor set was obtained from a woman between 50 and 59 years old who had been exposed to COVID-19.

This CDR3 is CASSLPRDGQSNTEAFF. In DNA form, the CDR3 reads TGTGCCAGCAGCTTACCAAGGGACGGACAGTCGAACACTGAAGCTTTCTTT. This chain joins TRBV7-2 and TRBJ1-1; D perhaps matches TRBD1 (6 bases). The V gene lost 2 bases and the J gene lost 1 base, with 17 bases spanning the gap. The germline gives CDR1 SGHTA, CDR2 FQGNSA. The CDR3 contains 17 residues. Combining the CDR3 with reference TRBV7-2 and TRBJ1-1 gives the whole variable domain GAGVSQSPSNKVTEKGKDVELRCDPISGHTALYWYRQSLGQGLEFLIYFQGNSAPDKSGLPSDRFSAERTGGSVSTLTIQRTQQEDSAVYLCASSLPRDGQSNTEAFFGQGTRLTVV.

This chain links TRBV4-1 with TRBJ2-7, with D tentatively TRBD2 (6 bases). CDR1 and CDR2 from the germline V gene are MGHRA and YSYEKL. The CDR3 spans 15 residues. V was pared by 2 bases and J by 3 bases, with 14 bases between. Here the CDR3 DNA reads TGCGCCAGCAGCCAACTGCCGGGACTCTTCTACGAGCAGTACTTC. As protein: CASSQLPGLFYEQYF.

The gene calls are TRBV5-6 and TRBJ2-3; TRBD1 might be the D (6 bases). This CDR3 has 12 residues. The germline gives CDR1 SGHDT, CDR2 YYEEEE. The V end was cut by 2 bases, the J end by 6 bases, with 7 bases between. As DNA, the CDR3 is TGTGCCAGCAGCTTTGGACAGGATACGCAGTATTTT. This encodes CASSFGQDTQYF. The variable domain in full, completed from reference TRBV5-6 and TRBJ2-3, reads DAGVTQSPTHLIKTRGQQVTLRCSPKSGHDTVSWYQQALGQGPQFIFQYYEEEERQRGNFPDRFSGHQFPNYSSELNVNALLLGDSALYLCASSFGQDTQYFGPGTRLTVL.

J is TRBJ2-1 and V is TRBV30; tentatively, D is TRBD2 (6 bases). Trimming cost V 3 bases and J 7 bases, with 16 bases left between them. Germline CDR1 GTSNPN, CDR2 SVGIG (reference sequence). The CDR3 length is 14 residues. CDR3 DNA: TGTGCCTGGAGCGCTTTGACTAGTACTAATGAGCAGTTCTTC. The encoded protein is CAWSALTSTNEQFF.

The CDR3 region has the DNA TGTGCCAGCAGCCCCGGGGGACTAGCGGGGAGAAGGGGGACCCAGTACTTC. Its protein product is CASSPGGLAGRRGTQYF. V is TRBV25-1 and J is TRBJ2-5; TRBD2 aligns across 13 bases. Germline trimming cut 6 bases from V and 7 bases from J; bases unmatched to any gene: 14. There are 17 residues in the CDR3. Per germline, CDR1 MGHDK and CDR2 SYGVNS.

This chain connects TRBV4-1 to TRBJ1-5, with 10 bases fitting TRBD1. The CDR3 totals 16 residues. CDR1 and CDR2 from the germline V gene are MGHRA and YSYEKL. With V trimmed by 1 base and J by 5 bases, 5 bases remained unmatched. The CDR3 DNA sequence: TGCGCCAGCAGCCAAGTCGAAGGACAGGGGGATCAGCCCCAGCATTTT. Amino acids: CASSQVEGQGDQPQHF.

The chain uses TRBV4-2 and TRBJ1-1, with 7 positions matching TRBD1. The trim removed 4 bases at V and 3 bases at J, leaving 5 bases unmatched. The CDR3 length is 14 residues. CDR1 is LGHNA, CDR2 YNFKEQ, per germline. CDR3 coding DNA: TGTGCCAGCAGCCGACAGGGAGACGACACTGAAGCTTTCTTT. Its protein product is CASSRQGDDTEAFF.

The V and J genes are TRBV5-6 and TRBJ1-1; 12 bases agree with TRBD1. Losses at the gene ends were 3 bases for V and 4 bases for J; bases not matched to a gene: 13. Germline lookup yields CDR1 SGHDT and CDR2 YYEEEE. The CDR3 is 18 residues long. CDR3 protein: CASSYLPGQGAGGTEAFF. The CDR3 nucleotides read TGTGCCAGCAGCTACCTCCCGGGACAGGGGGCCGGAGGCACTGAAGCTTTCTTT.

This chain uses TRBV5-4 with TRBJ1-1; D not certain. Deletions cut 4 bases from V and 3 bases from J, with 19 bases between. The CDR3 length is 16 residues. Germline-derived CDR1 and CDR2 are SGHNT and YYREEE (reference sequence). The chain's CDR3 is CASSHLMVNGDTEAFF. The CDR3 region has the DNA TGTGCCAGCAGCCACTTAATGGTGAACGGGGACACTGAAGCTTTCTTT.

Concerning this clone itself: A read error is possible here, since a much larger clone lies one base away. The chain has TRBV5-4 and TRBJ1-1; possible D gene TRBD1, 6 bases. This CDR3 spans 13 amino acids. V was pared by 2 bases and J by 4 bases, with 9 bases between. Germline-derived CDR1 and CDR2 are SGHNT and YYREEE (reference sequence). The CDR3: CASSLMGATEAFF. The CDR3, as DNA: TGTGCCAGCAGCTTAATGGGGGCCACTGAAGCTTTCTTT. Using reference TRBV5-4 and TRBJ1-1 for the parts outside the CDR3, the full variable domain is ETGVTQSPTHLIKTRGQQVTLRCSSQSGHNTVSWYQQALGQGPQFIFQYYREEENGRGNFPPRFSGLQFPNYSSELNVNALELDDSALYLCASSLMGATEAFFGQGTRLTVV.

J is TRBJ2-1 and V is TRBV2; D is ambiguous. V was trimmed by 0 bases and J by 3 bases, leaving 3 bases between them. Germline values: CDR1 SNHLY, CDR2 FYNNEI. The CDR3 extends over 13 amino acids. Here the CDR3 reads CASSEASYNEQFF. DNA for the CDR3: TGTGCCAGCAGTGAAGCGAGCTACAATGAGCAGTTCTTC.

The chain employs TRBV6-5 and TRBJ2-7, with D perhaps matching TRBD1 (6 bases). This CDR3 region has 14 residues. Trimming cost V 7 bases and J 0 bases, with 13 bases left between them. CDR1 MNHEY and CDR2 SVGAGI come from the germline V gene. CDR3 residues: CASTGTLYSYEQYF. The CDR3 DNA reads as TGTGCCAGCACGGGGACACTCTACTCCTACGAGCAGTACTTC.

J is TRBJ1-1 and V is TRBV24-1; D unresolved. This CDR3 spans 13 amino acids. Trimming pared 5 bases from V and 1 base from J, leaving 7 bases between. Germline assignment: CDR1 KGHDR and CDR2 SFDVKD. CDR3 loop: CATSAQSNTEAFF. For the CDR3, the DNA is TGTGCCACCAGTGCGCAGTCGAACACTGAAGCTTTCTTT.

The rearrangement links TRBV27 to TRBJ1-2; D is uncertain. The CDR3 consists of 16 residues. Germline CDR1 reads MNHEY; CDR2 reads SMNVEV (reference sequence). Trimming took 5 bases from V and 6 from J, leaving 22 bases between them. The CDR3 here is CASSDEQYPGINGYTF. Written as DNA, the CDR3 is TGTGCCAGCAGTGATGAACAGTACCCCGGGATCAATGGCTACACCTTC.

In DNA form, the CDR3 reads TGTGCCAGCAGCTCAGCGACAGGAGAGAACACTGAAGCTTTCTTT. Its protein is CASSSATGENTEAFF. The chain couples TRBV7-2 to TRBJ1-1; TRBD1 is a possible D gene (6 bases). The V gene lost 4 bases and the J gene lost 1 base, with 13 bases spanning the gap. Per germline, CDR1 SGHTA and CDR2 FQGNSA. The CDR3 length is 15 residues.

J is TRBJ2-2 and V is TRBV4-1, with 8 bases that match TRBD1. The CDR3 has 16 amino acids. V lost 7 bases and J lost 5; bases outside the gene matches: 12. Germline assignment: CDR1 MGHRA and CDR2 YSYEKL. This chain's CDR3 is CASTAIGQGRTGELFF. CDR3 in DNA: TGCGCCAGCACCGCCATCGGACAGGGTCGAACCGGGGAGCTGTTTTTT.

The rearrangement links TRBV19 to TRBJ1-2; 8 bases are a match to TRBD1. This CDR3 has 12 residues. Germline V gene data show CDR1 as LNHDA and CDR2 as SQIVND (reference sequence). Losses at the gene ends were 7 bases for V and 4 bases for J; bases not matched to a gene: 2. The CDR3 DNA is TGTGCCAGTAAAGACAGGGGCTATGGCTACACCTTC. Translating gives CASKDRGYGYTF.

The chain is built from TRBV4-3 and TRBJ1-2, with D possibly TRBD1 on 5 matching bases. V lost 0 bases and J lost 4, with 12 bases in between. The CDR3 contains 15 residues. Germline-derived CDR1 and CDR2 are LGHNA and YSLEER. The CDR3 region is CASSQDGGGSYGYTF. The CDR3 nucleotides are TGCGCCAGCAGCCAAGATGGTGGGGGGTCCTATGGCTACACCTTC.

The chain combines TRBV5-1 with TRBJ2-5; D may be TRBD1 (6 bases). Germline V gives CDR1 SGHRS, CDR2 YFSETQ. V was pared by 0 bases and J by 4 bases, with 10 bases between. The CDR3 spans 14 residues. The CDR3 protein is CASSLDAGVETQYF. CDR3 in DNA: TGCGCCAGCAGCTTGGATGCAGGGGTAGAGACCCAGTACTTC.

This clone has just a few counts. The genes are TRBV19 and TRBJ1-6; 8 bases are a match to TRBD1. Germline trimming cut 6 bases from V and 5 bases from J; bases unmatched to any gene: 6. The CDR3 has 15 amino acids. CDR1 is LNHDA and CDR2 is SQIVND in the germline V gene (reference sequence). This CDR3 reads CASSRTGTNNSPLHF. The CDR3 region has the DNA TGTGCCAGTAGCCGGACAGGGACAAATAATTCACCCCTCCACTTT.

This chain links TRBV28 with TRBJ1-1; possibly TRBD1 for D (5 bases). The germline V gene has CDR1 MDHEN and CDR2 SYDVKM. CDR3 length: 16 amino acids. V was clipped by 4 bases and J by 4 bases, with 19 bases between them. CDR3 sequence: CASSSYRQSVPTEAFF. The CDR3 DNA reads TGTGCCAGCAGTTCTTATAGACAGTCTGTACCCACTGAAGCTTTCTTT.

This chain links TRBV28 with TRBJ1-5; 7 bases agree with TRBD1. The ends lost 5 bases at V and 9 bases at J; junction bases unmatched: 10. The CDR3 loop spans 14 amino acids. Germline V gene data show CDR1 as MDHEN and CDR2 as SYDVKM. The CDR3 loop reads CASSLRTGRGPQHF. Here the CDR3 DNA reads TGTGCCAGCAGTCTAAGGACAGGCCGGGGGCCCCAGCATTTT.

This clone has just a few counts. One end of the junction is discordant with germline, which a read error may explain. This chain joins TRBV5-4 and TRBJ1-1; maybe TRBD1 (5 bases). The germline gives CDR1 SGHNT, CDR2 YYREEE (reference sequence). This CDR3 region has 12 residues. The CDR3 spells CASRNYLQQAVW. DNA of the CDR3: TGTGCCAGCAGAAATTACTTACAACAGGCCGTTTGG.

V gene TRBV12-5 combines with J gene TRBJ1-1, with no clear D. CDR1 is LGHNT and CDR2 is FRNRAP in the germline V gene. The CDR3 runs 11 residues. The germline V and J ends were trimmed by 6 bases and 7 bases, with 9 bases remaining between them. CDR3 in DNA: TGTGCTAGTGGCCTCGGGGTTGAAGCTTTCTTT. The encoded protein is CASGLGVEAFF.

CDR3 in DNA: TGTGCCGGGGGGACAGGCGAAGGAGGCTACACCTTC. Protein sequence: CAGGTGEGGYTF. This chain uses TRBV19 with TRBJ1-2; 8 bases agree with TRBD1. The germline V gene encodes CDR1 LNHDA and CDR2 SQIVND (reference sequence). V lost 11 bases and J lost 8; bases outside the gene matches: 10. CDR3 size: 12 residues. Supplemented by reference TRBV19 and TRBJ1-2, the full variable domain reads DGGITQSPKYLFRKEGQNVTLSCEQNLNHDAMYWYRQDPGQGLRLIYYSQIVNDFQKGDIAEGYSVSREKKESFPLTVTSAQKNPTAFYLCAGGTGEGGYTFGSGTRLTVV.

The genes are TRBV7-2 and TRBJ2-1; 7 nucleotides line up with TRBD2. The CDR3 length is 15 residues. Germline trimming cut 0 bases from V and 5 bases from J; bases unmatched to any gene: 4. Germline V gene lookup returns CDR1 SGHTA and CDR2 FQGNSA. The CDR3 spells CASSLAGRVHNEQFF. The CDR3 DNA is TGTGCCAGCAGCTTAGCAGGGAGGGTCCACAATGAGCAGTTCTTC. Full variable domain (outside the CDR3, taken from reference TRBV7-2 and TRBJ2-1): GAGVSQSPSNKVTEKGKDVELRCDPISGHTALYWYRQSLGQGLEFLIYFQGNSAPDKSGLPSDRFSAERTGGSVSTLTIQRTQQEDSAVYLCASSLAGRVHNEQFFGPGTRLTVL.

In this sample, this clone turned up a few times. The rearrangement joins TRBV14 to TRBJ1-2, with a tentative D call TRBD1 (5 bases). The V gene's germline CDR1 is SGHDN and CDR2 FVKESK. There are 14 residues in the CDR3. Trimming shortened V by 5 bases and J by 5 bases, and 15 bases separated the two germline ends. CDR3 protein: CASSTGHWTYGYTF. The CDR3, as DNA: TGTGCCAGCAGCACAGGACACTGGACGTATGGCTACACCTTC.

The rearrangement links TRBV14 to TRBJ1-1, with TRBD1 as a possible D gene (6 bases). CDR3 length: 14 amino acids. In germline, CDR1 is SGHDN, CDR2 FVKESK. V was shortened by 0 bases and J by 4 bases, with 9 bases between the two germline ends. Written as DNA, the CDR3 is TGTGCCAGCAGCCAAGAAAGCAGGGGCACTGAAGCTTTCTTT. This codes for CASSQESRGTEAFF.